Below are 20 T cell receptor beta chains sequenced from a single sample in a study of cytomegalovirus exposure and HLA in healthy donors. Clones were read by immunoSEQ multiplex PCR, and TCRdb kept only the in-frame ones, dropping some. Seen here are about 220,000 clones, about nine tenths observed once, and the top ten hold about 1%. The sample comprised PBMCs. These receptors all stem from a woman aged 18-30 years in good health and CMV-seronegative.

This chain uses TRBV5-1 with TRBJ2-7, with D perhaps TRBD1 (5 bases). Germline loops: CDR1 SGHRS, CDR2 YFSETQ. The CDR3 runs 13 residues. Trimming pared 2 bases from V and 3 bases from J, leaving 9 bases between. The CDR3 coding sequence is TGCGCCAGCAGCTTAGACAGATACTACGAGCAGTACTTC. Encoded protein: CASSLDRYYEQYF.

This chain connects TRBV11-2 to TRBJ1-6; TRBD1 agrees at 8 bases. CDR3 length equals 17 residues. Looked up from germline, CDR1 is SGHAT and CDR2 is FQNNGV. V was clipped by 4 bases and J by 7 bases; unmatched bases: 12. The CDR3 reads CASSSSIPGQGNSPLHF. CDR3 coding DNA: TGTGCCAGCAGCTCATCGATCCCTGGACAGGGCAATTCACCCCTCCACTTT.

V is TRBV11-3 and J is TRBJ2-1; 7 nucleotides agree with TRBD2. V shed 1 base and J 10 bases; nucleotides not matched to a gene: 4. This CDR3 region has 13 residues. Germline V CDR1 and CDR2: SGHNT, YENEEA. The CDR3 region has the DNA TGTGCCAGCAGCTTAGGGCGGGAGACCGAGCAGTTCTTC. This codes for CASSLGRETEQFF.

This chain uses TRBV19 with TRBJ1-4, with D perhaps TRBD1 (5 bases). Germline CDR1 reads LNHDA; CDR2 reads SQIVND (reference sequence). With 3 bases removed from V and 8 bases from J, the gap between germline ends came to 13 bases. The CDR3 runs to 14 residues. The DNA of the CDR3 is TGTGCCAGTAGTATCAGGGCGGGGATCGAAAAACTGTTTTTT. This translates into CASSIRAGIEKLFF. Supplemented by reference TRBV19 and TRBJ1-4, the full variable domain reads DGGITQSPKYLFRKEGQNVTLSCEQNLNHDAMYWYRQDPGQGLRLIYYSQIVNDFQKGDIAEGYSVSREKKESFPLTVTSAQKNPTAFYLCASSIRAGIEKLFFGSGTQLSVL.

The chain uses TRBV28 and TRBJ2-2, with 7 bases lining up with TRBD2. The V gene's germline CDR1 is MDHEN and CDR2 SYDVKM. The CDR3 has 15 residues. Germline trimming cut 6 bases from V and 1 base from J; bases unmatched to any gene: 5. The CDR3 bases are TGTGCCAGCAGCCGGCTAGCGGAGAACACCGGGGAGCTGTTTTTT. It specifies CASSRLAENTGELFF.

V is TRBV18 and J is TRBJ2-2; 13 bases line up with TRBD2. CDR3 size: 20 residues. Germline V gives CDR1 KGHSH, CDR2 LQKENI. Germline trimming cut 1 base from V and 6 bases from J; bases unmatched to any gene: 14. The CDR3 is CASSPLYNQGLAGVSGELFF. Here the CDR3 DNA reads TGTGCCAGCTCACCACTATATAATCAAGGACTAGCGGGAGTTTCCGGGGAGCTGTTTTTT.

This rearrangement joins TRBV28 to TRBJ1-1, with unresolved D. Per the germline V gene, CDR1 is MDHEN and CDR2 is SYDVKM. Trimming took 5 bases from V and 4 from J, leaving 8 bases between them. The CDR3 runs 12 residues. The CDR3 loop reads CASSLAGTEAFF. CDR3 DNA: TGTGCCAGCAGTCTCGCGGGCACTGAAGCTTTCTTT.

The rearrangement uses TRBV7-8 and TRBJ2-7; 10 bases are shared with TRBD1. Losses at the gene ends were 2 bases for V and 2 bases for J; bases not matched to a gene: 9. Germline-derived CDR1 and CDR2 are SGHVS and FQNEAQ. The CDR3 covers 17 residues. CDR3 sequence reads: CASSLNLDRGLAYEQYF. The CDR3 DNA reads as TGTGCCAGCAGCTTAAACCTTGACAGGGGGCTAGCCTACGAGCAGTACTTC.

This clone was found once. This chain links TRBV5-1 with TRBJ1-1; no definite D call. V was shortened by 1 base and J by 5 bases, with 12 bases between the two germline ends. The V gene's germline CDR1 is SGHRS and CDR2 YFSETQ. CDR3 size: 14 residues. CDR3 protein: CASSLLEAQTEAFF. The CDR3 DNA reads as TGCGCCAGCAGCTTGTTAGAGGCCCAAACTGAAGCTTTCTTT. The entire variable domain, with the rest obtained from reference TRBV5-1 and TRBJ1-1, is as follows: KAGVTQTPRYLIKTRGQQVTLSCSPISGHRSVSWYQQTPGQGLQFLFEYFSETQRNKGNFPGRFSGRQFSNSRSEMNVSTLELGDSALYLCASSLLEAQTEAFFGQGTRLTVV.

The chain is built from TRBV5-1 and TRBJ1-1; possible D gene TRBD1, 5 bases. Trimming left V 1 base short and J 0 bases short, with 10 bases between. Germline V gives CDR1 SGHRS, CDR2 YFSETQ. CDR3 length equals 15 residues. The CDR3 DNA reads TGCGCCAGCAGCTTGTTCCAGGGCATGAACACTGAAGCTTTCTTT. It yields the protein CASSLFQGMNTEAFF. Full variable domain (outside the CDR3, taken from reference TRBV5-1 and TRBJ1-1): KAGVTQTPRYLIKTRGQQVTLSCSPISGHRSVSWYQQTPGQGLQFLFEYFSETQRNKGNFPGRFSGRQFSNSRSEMNVSTLELGDSALYLCASSLFQGMNTEAFFGQGTRLTVV.

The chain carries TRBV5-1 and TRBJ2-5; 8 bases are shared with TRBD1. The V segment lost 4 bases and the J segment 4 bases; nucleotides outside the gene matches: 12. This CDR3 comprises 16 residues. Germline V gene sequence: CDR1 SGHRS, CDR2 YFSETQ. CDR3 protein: CASSVGRGLWGETQYF. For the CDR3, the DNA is TGCGCCAGCAGCGTTGGCAGGGGGCTTTGGGGAGAGACCCAGTACTTC.

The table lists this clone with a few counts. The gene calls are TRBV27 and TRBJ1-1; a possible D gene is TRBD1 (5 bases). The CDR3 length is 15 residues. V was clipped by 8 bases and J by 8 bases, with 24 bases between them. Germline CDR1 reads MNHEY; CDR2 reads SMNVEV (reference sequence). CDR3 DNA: TGTGCCAGCCCCCGTTCCCGTCAGGGTGAGTTCGAAGCTTTCTTT. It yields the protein CASPRSRQGEFEAFF.

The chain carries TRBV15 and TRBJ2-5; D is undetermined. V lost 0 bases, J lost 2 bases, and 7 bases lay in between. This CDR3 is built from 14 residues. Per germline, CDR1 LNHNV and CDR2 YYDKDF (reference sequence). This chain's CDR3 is CATSRDNEQETQYF. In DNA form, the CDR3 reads TGTGCCACCAGCAGAGATAATGAGCAAGAGACCCAGTACTTC.

The DNA of the CDR3 is TGTGCCAGCAGCGTAGGTTTGACGGGTGGCTACACCTTC. Protein product: CASSVGLTGGYTF. The chain couples TRBV9 to TRBJ1-2; D is undetermined. The CDR3 spans 13 residues. Trimming took 0 bases from V and 7 from J, leaving 10 bases between them. Germline V gene data show CDR1 as SGDLS and CDR2 as YYNGEE.

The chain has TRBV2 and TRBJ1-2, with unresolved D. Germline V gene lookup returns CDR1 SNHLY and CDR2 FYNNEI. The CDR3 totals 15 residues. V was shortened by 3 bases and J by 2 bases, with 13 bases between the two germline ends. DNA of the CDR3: TGTGCCAGCAGTGAGATAGAGTCCTCGAACTATGGCTACACCTTC. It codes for CASSEIESSNYGYTF.

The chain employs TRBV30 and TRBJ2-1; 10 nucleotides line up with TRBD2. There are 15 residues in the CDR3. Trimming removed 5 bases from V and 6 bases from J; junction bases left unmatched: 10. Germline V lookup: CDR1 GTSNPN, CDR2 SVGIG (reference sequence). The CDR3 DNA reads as TGTGCCTGGGCGAGGAGCGGGAGGGCCCTCAATGAGCAGTTCTTC. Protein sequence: CAWARSGRALNEQFF. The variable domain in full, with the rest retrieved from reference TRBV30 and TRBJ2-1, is SQTIHQWPATLVQPVGSPLSLECTVEGTSNPNLYWYRQAAGRGLQLLFYSVGIGQISSEVPQNLSASRPQDRQFILSSKKLLLSDSGFYLCAWARSGRALNEQFFGPGTRLTVL.

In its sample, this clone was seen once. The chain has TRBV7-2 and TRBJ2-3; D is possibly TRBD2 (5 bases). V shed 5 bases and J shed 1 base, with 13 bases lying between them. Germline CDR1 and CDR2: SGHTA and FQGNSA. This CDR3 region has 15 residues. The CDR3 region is CASSPPGGRTDTQYF. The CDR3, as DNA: TGTGCCAGCAGCCCGCCCGGCGGGCGCACAGATACGCAGTATTTT.

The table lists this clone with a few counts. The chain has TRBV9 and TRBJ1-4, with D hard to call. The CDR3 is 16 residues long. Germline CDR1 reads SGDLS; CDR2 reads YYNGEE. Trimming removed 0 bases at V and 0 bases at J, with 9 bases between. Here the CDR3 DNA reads TGTGCCAGCAGCGTAGACGCGACAACAACTAATGAAAAACTGTTTTTT. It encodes CASSVDATTTNEKLFF.

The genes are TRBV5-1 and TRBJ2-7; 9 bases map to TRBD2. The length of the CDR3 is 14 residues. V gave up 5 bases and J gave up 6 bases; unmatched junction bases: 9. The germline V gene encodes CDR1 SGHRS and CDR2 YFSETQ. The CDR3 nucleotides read TGCGCCAGCAGTTTCGGTAGCGGGAGTAGCGAGCAGTACTTC. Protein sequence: CASSFGSGSSEQYF.

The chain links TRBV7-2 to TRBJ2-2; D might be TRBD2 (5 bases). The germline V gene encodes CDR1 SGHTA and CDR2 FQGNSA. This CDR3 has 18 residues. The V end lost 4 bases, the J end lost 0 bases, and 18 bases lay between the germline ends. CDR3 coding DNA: TGTGCCAGCAGCTCCCGCGGTAGCGCTGCCGCGAACACCGGGGAGCTGTTTTTT. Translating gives CASSSRGSAAANTGELFF.